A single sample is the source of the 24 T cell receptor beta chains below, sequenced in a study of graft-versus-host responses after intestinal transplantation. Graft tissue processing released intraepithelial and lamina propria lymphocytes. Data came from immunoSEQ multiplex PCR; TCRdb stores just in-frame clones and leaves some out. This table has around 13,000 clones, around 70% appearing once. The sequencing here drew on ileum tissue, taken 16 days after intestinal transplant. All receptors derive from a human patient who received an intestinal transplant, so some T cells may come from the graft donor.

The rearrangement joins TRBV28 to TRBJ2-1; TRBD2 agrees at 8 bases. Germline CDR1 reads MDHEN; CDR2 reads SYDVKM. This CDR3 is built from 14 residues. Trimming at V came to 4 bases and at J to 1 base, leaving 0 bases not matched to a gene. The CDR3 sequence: CASSSSGSYNEQFF. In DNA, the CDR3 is TGTGCCAGCAGTTCTAGCGGGTCCTACAATGAGCAGTTCTTC.

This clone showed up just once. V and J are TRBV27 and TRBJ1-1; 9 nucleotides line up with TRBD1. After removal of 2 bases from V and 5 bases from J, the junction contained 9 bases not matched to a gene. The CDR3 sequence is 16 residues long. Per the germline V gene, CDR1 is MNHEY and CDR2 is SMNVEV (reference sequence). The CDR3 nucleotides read TGTGCCAGCAGTTTACTGCCGACAGGGGGAAAAACTGAAGCTTTCTTT. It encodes CASSLLPTGGKTEAFF.

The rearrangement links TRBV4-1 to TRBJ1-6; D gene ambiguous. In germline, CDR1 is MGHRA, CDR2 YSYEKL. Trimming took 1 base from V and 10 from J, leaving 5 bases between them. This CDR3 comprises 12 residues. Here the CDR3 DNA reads TGCGCCAGCAGCCAAGTTTCATCACCCCTCCACTTT. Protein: CASSQVSSPLHF.

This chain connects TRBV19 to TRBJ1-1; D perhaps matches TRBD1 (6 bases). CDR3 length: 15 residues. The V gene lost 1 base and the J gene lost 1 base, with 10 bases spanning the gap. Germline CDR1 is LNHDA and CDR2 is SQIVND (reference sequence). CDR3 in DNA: TGTGCCAGTAGTATAGGAACAGGGTGGAACACTGAAGCTTTCTTT. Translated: CASSIGTGWNTEAFF. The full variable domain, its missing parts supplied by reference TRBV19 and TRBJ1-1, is DGGITQSPKYLFRKEGQNVTLSCEQNLNHDAMYWYRQDPGQGLRLIYYSQIVNDFQKGDIAEGYSVSREKKESFPLTVTSAQKNPTAFYLCASSIGTGWNTEAFFGQGTRLTVV.

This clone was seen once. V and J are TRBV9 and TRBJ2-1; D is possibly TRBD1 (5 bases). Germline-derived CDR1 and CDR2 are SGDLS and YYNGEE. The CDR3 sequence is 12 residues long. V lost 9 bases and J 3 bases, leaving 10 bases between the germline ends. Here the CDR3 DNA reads TGTGCCAATCCGCAGGGCTACAATGAGCAGTTCTTC. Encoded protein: CANPQGYNEQFF.

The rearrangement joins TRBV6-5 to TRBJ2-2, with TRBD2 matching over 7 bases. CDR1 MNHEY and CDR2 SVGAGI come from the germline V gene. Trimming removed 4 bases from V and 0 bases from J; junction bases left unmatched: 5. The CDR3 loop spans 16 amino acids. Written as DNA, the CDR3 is TGTGCCAGCAGTTTTTCGGCGGGAGCGAACACCGGGGAGCTGTTTTTT. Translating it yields CASSFSAGANTGELFF.

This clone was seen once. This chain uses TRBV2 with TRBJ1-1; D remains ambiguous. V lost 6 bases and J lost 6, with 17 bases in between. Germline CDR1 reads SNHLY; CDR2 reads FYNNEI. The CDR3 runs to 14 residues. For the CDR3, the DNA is TGTGCCAGCAGAGCCGGGAGATTCGTGGCTGAAGCTTTCTTT. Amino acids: CASRAGRFVAEAFF.

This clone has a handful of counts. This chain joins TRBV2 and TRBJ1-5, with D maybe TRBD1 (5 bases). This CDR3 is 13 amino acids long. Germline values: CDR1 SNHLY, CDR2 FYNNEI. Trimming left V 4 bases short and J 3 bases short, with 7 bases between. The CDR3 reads CASSVRANQPQHF. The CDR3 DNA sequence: TGTGCCAGCAGTGTCAGGGCCAATCAGCCCCAGCATTTT.

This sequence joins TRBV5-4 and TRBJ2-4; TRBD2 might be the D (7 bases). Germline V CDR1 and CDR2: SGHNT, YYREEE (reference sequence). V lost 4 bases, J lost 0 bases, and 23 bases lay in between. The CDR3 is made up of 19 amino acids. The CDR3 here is CASSPPGAGALLAKNIQYF. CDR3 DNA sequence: TGTGCCAGCAGCCCCCCAGGTGCGGGGGCCCTCCTAGCCAAAAACATTCAGTACTTC.

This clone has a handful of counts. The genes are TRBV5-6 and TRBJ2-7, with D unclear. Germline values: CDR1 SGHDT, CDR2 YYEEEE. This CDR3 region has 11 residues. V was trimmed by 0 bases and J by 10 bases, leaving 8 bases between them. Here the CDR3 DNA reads TGTGCCAGCAGCTTGGATACAGAACAGTACTTC. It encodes CASSLDTEQYF. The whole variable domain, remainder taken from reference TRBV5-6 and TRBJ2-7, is DAGVTQSPTHLIKTRGQQVTLRCSPKSGHDTVSWYQQALGQGPQFIFQYYEEEERQRGNFPDRFSGHQFPNYSSELNVNALLLGDSALYLCASSLDTEQYFGPGTRLTVT.

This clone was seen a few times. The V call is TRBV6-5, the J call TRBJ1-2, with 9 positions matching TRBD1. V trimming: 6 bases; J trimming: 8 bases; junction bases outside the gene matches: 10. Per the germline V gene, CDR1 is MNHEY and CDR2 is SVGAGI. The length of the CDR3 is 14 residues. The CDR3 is CASSPTGGLWGYTF. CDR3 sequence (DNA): TGTGCCAGCAGCCCGACAGGGGGGTTGTGGGGCTACACCTTC.

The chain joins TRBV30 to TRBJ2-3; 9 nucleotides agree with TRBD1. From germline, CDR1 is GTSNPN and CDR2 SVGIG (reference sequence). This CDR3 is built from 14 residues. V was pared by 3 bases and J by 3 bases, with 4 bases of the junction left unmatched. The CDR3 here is CAWSYGQGTDTQYF. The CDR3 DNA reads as TGTGCCTGGAGCTACGGACAGGGGACAGATACGCAGTATTTT.

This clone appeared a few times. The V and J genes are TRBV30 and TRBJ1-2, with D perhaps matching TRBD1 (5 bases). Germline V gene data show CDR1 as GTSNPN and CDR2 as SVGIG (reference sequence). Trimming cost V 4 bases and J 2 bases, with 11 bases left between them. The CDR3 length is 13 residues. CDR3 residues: CAWKLRGNYGYTF. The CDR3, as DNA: TGTGCCTGGAAGCTGCGGGGGAACTATGGCTACACCTTC.

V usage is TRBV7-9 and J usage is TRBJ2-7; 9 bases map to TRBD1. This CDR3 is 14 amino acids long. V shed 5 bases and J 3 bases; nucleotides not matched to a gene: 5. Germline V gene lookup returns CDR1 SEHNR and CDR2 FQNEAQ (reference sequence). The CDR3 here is CASSLGQGNYEQYF. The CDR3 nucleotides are TGTGCCAGCAGCCTCGGACAGGGGAACTACGAGCAGTACTTC. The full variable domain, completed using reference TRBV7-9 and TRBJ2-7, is DTGVSQNPRHKITKRGQNVTFRCDPISEHNRLYWYRQTLGQGPEFLTYFQNEAQLEKSRLLSDRFSAERPKGSFSTLEIQRTEQGDSAMYLCASSLGQGNYEQYFGPGTRLTVT.

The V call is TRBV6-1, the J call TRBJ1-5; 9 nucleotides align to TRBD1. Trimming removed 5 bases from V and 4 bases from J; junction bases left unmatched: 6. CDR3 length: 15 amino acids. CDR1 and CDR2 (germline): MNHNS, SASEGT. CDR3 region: CASSRTGEGNQPQHF. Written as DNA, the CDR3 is TGTGCCAGCAGTAGGACAGGGGAGGGGAATCAGCCCCAGCATTTT.

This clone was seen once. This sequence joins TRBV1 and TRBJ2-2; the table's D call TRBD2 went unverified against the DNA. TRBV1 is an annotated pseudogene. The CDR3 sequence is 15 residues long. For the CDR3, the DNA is TGCACCAGCAGCCGAGCGGGAGGCTACACCGGGGAGCTGTTTTTT. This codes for CTSSRAGGYTGELFF.

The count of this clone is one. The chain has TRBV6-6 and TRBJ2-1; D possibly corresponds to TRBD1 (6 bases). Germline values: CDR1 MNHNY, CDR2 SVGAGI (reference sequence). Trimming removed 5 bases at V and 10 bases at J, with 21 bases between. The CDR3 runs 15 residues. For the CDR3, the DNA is TGTGCCAGCAGTGAGGGGGACGGGAACGGGCGGGAGCAGTTCTTC. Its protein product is CASSEGDGNGREQFF.

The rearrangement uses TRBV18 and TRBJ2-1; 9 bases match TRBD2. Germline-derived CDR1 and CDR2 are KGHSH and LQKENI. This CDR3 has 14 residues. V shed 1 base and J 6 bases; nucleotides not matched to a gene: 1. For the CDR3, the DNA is TGTGCCAGCTCACCACGGACTAGCGCCAATGAGCAGTTCTTC. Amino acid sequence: CASSPRTSANEQFF.

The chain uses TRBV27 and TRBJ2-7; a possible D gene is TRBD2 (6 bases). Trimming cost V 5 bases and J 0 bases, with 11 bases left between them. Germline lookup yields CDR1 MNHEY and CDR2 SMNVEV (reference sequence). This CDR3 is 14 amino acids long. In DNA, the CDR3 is TGTGCCAGCAGTCTGATCGGGAGCTCCTACGAGCAGTACTTC. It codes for CASSLIGSSYEQYF.

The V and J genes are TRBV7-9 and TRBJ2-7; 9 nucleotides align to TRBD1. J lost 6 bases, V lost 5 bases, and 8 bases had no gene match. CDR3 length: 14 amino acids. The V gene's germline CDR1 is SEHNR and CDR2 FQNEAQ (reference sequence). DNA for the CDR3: TGTGCCAGCAGCCGGGACAGGGTTCTGGGCGAGCAGTACTTC. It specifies CASSRDRVLGEQYF.

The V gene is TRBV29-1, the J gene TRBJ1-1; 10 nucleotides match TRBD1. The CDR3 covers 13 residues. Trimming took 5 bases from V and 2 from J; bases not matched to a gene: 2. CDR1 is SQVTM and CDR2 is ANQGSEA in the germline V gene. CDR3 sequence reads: CSVRDRGNTEAFF. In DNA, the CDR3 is TGCAGCGTTCGGGACAGGGGTAACACTGAAGCTTTCTTT.

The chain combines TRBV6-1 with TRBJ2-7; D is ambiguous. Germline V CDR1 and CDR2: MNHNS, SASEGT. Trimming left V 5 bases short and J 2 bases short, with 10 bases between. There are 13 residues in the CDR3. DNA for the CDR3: TGTGCCAGCAGTCCCCGGTCCCCCTACGAGCAGTACTTC. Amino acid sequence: CASSPRSPYEQYF.

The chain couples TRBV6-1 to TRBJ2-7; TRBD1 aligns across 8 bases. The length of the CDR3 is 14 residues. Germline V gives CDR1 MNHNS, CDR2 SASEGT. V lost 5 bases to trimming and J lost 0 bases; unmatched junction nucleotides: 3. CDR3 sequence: CASSPGTGSYEQYF. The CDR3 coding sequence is TGTGCCAGCAGTCCCGGGACAGGCTCCTACGAGCAGTACTTC.

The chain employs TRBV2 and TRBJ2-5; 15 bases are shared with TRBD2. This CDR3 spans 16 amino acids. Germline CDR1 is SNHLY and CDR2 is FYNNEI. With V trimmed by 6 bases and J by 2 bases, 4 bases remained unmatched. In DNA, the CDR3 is TGTGCCAGCAGGACCGGACTAGCGGGAGGGCAAGAGACCCAGTACTTC. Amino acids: CASRTGLAGGQETQYF.